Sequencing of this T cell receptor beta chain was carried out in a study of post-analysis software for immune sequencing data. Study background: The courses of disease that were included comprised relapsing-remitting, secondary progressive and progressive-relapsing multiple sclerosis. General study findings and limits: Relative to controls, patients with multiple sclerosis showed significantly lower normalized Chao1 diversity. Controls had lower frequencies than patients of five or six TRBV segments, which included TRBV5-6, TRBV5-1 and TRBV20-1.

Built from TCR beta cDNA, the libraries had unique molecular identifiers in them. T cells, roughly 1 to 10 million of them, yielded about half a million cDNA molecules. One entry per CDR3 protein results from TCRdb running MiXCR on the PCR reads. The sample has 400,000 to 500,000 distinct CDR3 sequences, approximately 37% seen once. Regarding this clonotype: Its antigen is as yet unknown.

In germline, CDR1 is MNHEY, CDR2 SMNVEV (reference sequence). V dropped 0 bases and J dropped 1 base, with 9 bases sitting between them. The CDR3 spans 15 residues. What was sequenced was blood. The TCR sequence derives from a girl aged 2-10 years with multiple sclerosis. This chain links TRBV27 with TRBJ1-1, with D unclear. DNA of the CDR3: TGTGCCAGCAGTTTATCGATGTGGGCGAACACTGAAGCTTTCTTT. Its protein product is CASSLSMWANTEAFF.